This is a list of T cell receptor beta chains from one sample in a study of beta chain features in type 1 diabetes. Sequencing used immunoSEQ multiplex PCR; TCRdb keeps in-frame clones, though not all of them. Of more than 120,000 clones in the sample, roughly 10% were seen once. The sequenced material came from naive CD4+ T cells from blood. The origin of the receptors is a man aged 18 to 29 in good health. CDR3s include the opening cysteine and the closing phenylalanine or tryptophan. A D gene is named only where the DNA matches it firmly. Clone size is not always given. Where it is, it says once, few, many or a class for expanded clones.

V	D	size	J	CDR3	DNA
TRBV11-2	TRBD2	-	TRBJ2-1	CASSLGAGGYNEQFF	TGTGCCAGCAGCTTAGGAGCGGGGGGCTACAATGAGCAGTTCTTC
TRBV5-1	-	many	TRBJ2-5	CASSQQETQYF	TGCGCCAGCAGCCAACAAGAGACCCAGTACTTC
TRBV19	-	-	TRBJ1-2	CASSIGENYGYTF	TGTGCCAGTAGTATTGGGGAGAACTATGGCTACACCTTC
TRBV6-6	-	few	TRBJ2-2	CAIGQPGTGELFF	TGTGCCATAGGACAGCCTGGCACCGGGGAGCTGTTTTTT
TRBV7-6	TRBD1	-	TRBJ2-2	CASSFNRGQDTGELFF	TGTGCCAGCAGCTTCAACAGGGGTCAGGACACCGGGGAGCTGTTTTTT
TRBV7-2	-	-	TRBJ2-5	CASSLSGNHRTETQYF	TGTGCCAGCAGCTTATCGGGGAATCATAGGACAGAGACCCAGTACTTC
TRBV7-3	TRBD1	many	TRBJ2-7	CASSFTGQGSYEQYF	TGTGCCAGCAGCTTCACGGGACAGGGATCCTACGAGCAGTACTTC
TRBV4-2	-	-	TRBJ1-4	CASSQDPGGEEKLFF	TGTGCCAGCAGCCAAGACCCAGGAGGGGAGGAAAAACTGTTTTTT
TRBV7-9	TRBD2	-	TRBJ2-1	CASSPTRRTSENEQFF	TGTGCCAGCAGCCCTACCCGTCGGACTAGCGAGAATGAGCAGTTCTTC
TRBV7-8	-	-	TRBJ1-2	CASSLSTVAHYGYTF	TGTGCCAGCAGCTTATCAACAGTTGCCCACTATGGCTACACCTTC
TRBV28	TRBD1	few	TRBJ2-6	CASGTGGLSGANVLTF	TGTGCCAGCGGGACAGGGGGCCTTTCTGGGGCCAACGTCCTGACTTTC
TRBV13	-	-	TRBJ2-6	CASRRLRSGANVLTF	TGTGCCAGCAGAAGACTACGCTCTGGGGCCAACGTCCTGACTTTC
TRBV7-3	TRBD1	-	TRBJ2-2	CASHAGGRTGELFF	TGTGCCAGCCATGCAGGGGGTCGGACCGGGGAGCTGTTTTTT
TRBV14	TRBD2	few	TRBJ2-3	CASSQAGGDTQYF	TGTGCCAGCAGCCAGGCCGGGGGGGATACGCAGTATTTT
TRBV12-5	TRBD1	few	TRBJ2-3	CASGSGQGGTDTQYF	TGTGCTAGTGGTTCAGGACAGGGGGGCACAGATACGCAGTATTTT
TRBV9	-	-	TRBJ1-1	CASSVGPGHGAFF	TGTGCCAGCAGCGTAGGGCCGGGACATGGAGCTTTCTTT
TRBV9	-	-	TRBJ1-3	CASSVVGDNSGNTIYF	TGTGCCAGCAGCGTAGTGGGGGACAACTCTGGAAACACCATATATTTT
TRBV27	-	-	TRBJ2-7	CASSSRSFNYEQYF	TGTGCCAGCAGTTCGCGGTCGTTTAACTACGAGCAGTACTTC
TRBV7-6	-	-	TRBJ2-7	CASSIGHLSYEQYF	TGTGCCAGCAGCATTGGACACCTTAGCTACGAGCAGTACTTC
TRBV25-1	-	-	TRBJ2-6	CASSEASSGANVLTF	TGTGCCAGCAGTGAGGCCAGCTCTGGGGCCAACGTCCTGACTTTC
TRBV2	-	many	TRBJ2-3	CASSPLGWTQYF	TGTGCCAGCAGCCCACTAGGTTGGACGCAGTATTTT
TRBV5-1	TRBD1	many	TRBJ1-5	CASSLGTGNQPQHF	TGCGCCAGCAGCTTGGGGACAGGTAATCAGCCCCAGCATTTT
TRBV6-5	-	few	TRBJ1-4	CASSRSGEKLFF	TGTGCCAGCAGCCGAAGCGGTGAAAAACTGTTTTTT
TRBV30	TRBD1	few	TRBJ2-7	CAWSPGGEQYF	TGTGCCTGGTCCCCAGGGGGCGAGCAGTACTTC
TRBV30	-	-	TRBJ1-1	CAWSEGQKNTEAFF	TGTGCCTGGAGTGAGGGACAAAAGAACACTGAAGCTTTCTTT
TRBV19	TRBD1	-	TRBJ2-7	CASSADRNYEQYF	TGTGCCAGTAGTGCGGACAGGAACTACGAGCAGTACTTC
TRBV6-5	-	-	TRBJ2-4	CASSELPKNIQYF	TGTGCCAGCAGTGAACTTCCTAAAAACATTCAGTACTTC